The clone carrying this T cell receptor beta chain has a single count. Its antigen is as yet unknown. PCR employed 60 Vbeta and 13 Jbeta primers. In the study's own analysis: A later analysis tallied tens of millions of unique TCR beta chains, about 12 million of them shared. Repertoires were generated with immunoSEQ multiplex PCR, while TCRdb's copy carries only in-frame clones and drops some. V, J and clone size are those of that table, while D and trimming were read from the DNA. The data hold a few hundred thousand clones, with about 89% observed a single time. This sample stems from a study of cytomegalovirus exposure and HLA in healthy donors. The germline V gene encodes CDR1 WSHSY and CDR2 SAAADI. The V segment lost 7 bases and the J segment 10 bases; nucleotides outside the gene matches: 5. This CDR3 has 13 residues. General study findings and limits: What a later analysis showed was that several of the most significant clusters appeared linked to common viral pathogens. The investigators catalogued 160 or so TCR beta chains as cytomegalovirus-associated.

The sample taken for sequencing was PBMCs. The V and J genes are TRBV10-2 and TRBJ2-1; 12 bases map to TRBD2. This clonotype was sampled from a woman aged 18-29 years in good health and CMV-seronegative. The CDR3, as DNA: TGCGCCAGCACTCCGGGACTAGCGGGCGAGCAGTTCTTC. Its protein is CASTPGLAGEQFF.